The following is a T cell receptor beta chain sequence with its context. These data are taken from a study of blood T cell repertoires in COVID-19. Across the study: Researchers got acute and convalescent COVID-19 samples from the United States, Italy and Spain. T cells, B-cell-depleted T cells, or PBMCs supplied cDNA or gDNA.

Original processing methods: Estimation of nucleated cell counts relied on the amplification of reference gene primers. This table comes from immunoSEQ multiplex PCR, and its TCRdb copy is limited to in-frame clones, with some not included. The DNA was the basis for D and trimming; V, J and clone size are from that table. Counted here are 15,000 to 20,000 clones, around 83% occurring once; the ten biggest clones make up approximately 31%. This receptor was identified in a human donor with active COVID-19. The donor label of this sample is uncertain. Source material: peripheral blood.

The CDR3 loop reads CASTGTARPEGAFF. The CDR3 DNA reads as TGTGCCAGCACTGGGACAGCAAGGCCCGAGGGGGCTTTCTTT. The chain couples TRBV2 to TRBJ1-1, with TRBD1 identical over 7 bases. J was trimmed by 11 bases and V by 7 bases; bases with no gene match: 16. Germline CDR1 reads SNHLY; CDR2 reads FYNNEI. The CDR3 has 14 residues.